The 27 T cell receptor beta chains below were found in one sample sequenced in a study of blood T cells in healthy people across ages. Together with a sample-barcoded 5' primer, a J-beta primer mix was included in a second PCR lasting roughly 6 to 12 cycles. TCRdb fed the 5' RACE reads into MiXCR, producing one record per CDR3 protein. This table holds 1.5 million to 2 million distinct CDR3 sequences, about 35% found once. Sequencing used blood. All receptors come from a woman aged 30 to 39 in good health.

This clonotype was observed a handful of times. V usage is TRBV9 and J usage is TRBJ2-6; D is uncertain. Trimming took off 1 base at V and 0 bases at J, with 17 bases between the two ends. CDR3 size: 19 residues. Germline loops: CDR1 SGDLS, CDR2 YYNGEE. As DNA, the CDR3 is TGTGCCAGCAGCGTACCTAAAGGGCGGCTCCCCTCTGGGGCCAACGTCCTGACTTTC. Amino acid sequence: CASSVPKGRLPSGANVLTF.

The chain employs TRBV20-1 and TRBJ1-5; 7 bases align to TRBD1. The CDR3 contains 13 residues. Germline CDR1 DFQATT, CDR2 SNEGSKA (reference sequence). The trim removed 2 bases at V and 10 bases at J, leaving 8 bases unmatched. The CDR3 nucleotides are TGCAGTGCTAGACGCGAGGACAGGATACCCCAGCATTTT. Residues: CSARREDRIPQHF.

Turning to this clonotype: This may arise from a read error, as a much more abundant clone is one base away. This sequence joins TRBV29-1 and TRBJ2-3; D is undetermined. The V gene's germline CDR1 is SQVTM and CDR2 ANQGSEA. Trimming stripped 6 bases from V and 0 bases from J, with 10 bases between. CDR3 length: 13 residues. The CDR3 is CSVGISSTDTQYF. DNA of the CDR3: TGCAGCGTGGGGATATCTAGCACAGATACGCAGTATTTT.

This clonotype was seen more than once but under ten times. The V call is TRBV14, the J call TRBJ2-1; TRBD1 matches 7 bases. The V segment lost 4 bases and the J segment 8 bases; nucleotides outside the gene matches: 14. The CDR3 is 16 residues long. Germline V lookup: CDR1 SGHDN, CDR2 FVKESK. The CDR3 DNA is TGTGCCAGCAGCCCGAGGGACAGCCTGTACCTGGATGAGCAGTTCTTC. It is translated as CASSPRDSLYLDEQFF.

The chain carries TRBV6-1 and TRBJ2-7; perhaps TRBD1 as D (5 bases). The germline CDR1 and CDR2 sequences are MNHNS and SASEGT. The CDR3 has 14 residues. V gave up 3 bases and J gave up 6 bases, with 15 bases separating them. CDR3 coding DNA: TGTGCCAGCAGTGAGCAATCCACAGGAACCGAGCAGTACTTC. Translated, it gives CASSEQSTGTEQYF.

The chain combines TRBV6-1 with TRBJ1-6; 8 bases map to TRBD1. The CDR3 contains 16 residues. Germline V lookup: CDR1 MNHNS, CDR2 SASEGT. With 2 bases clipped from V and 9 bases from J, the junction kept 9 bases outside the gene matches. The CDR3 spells CASSEFSGQGRSPLHF. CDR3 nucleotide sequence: TGTGCCAGCAGTGAATTCTCCGGACAGGGTCGTTCACCCCTCCACTTT.

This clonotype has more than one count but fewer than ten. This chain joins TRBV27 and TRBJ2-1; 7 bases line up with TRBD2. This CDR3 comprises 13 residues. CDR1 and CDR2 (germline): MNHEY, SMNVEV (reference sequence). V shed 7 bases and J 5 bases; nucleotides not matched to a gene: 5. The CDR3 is CASTTSAHNEQFF. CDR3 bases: TGTGCCAGCACAACTAGCGCTCACAATGAGCAGTTCTTC.

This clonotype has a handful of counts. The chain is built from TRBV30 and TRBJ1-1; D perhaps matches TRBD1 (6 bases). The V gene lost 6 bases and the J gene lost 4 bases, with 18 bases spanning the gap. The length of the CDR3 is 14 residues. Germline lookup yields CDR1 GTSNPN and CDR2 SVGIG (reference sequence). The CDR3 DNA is TGTGCCTGTTGCCCGGCAGGGGTTGGCACTGAAGCTTTCTTT. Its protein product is CACCPAGVGTEAFF.

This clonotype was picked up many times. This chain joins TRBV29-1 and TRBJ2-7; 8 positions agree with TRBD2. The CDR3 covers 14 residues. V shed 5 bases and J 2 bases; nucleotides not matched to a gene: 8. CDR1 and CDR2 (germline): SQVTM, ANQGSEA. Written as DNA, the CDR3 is TGCAGCGTTCCCGGGGGGGACTCCACCTACGAGCAGTACTTC. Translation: CSVPGGDSTYEQYF.

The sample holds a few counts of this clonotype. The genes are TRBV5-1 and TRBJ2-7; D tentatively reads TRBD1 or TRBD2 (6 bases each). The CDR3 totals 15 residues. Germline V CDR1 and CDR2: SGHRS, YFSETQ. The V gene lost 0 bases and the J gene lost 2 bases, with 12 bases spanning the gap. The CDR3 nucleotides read TGCGCCAGCAGCTTGGACGGGGGCTCTCCCTACGAGCAGTACTTC. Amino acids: CASSLDGGSPYEQYF.

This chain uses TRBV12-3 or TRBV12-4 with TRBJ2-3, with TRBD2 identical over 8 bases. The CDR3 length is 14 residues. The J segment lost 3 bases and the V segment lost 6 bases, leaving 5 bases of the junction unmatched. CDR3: CASRKAGVTDTQYF. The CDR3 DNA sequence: TGTGCCAGCAGGAAAGCGGGGGTTACAGATACGCAGTATTTT.

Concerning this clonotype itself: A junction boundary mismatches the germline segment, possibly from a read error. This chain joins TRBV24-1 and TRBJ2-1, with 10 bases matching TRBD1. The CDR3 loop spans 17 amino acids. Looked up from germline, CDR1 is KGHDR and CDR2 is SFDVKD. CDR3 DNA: TGTGCCACCAGTGACTCTGACAGGGGGCTCTCCCACAATGAGCAGTTCTTC. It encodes CATSDSDRGLSHNEQFF.

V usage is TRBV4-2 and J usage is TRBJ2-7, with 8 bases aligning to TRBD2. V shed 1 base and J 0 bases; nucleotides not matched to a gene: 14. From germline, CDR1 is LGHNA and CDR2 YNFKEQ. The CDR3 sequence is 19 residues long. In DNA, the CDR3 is TGTGCCAGCAGCCAAGTTTGGGAGGTGGGGCGGGGGGTCTCCTACGAGCAGTACTTC. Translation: CASSQVWEVGRGVSYEQYF.

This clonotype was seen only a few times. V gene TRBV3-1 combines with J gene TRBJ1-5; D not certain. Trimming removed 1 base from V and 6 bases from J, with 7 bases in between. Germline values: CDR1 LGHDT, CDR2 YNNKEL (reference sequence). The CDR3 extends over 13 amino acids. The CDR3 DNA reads TGTGCCAGCAGCCAAGGTCACCGTCAGCCCCAGCATTTT. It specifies CASSQGHRQPQHF. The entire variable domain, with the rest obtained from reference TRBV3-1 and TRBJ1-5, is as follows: DTAVSQTPKYLVTQMGNDKSIKCEQNLGHDTMYWYKQDSKKFLKIMFSYNNKELIINETVPNRFSPKSPDKAHLNLHINSLELGDSAVYFCASSQGHRQPQHFGDGTRLSIL.

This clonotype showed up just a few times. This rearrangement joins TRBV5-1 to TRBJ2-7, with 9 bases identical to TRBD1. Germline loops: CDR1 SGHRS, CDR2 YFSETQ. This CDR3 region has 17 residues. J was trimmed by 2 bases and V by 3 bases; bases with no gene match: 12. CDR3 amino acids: CASSWGQGTPGAYEQYF. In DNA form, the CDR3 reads TGCGCCAGCAGCTGGGGACAGGGTACACCGGGAGCCTACGAGCAGTACTTC. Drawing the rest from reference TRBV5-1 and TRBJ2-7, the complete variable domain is KAGVTQTPRYLIKTRGQQVTLSCSPISGHRSVSWYQQTPGQGLQFLFEYFSETQRNKGNFPGRFSGRQFSNSRSEMNVSTLELGDSALYLCASSWGQGTPGAYEQYFGPGTRLTVT.

CDR3 region: CASSEGSKVNIADTQYF. For the CDR3, the DNA is TGTGCCAGCAGCGAGGGGTCTAAGGTGAACATCGCAGATACGCAGTATTTT. The V gene is TRBV9, the J gene TRBJ2-3; perhaps TRBD1 as D (5 bases). CDR1 and CDR2 (germline): SGDLS, YYNGEE. The CDR3 consists of 17 residues. With 3 bases removed from V and 4 bases from J, the gap between germline ends came to 21 bases.

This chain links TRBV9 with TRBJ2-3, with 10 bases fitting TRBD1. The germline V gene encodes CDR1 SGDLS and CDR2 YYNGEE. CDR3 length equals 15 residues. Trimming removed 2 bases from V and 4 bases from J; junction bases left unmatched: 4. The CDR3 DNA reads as TGTGCCAGCAGCGTTCGGGACAGGGGCCCAGATACGCAGTATTTT. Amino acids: CASSVRDRGPDTQYF.

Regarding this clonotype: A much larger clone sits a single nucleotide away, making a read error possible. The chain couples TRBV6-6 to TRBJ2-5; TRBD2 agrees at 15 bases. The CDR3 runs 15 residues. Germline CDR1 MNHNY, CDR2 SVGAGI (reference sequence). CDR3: CVSRGGLAGGQTQYF. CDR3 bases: TGTGTCAGCAGAGGGGGACTAGCGGGGGGCCAGACCCAGTACTTC.

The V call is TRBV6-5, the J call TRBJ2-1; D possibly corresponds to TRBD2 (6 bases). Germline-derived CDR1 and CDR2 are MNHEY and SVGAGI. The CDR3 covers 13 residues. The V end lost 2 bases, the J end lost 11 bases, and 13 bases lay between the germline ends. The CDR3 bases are TGTGCCAGCAGTTACGGGTACGGGGGTAAGCAGTTCTTC. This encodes CASSYGYGGKQFF.

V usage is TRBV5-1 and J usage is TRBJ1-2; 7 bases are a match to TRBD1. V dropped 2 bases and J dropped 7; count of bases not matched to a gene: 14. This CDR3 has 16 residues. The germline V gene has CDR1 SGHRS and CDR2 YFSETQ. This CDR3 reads CASSFDNRGLLTGYTF. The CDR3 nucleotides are TGCGCCAGCAGCTTTGACAACAGGGGCCTTTTGACTGGCTACACCTTC.

The CDR3 sequence: CASSKPYNEQFF. The CDR3, as DNA: TGTGCCAGCAGTAAGCCCTACAATGAGCAGTTCTTC. The J gene is TRBJ2-1, the V gene TRBV6-5; D is ambiguous. Trimming removed 5 bases at V and 2 bases at J, with 4 bases between. Germline lookup yields CDR1 MNHEY and CDR2 SVGAGI. The CDR3 consists of 12 residues.

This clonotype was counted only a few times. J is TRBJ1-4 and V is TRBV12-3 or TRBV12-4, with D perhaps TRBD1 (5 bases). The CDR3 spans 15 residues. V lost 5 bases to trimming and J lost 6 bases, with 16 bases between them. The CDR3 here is CASSTTHRSDEKLFF. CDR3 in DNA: TGTGCCAGCAGTACCACACACAGGTCTGATGAAAAACTGTTTTTT.

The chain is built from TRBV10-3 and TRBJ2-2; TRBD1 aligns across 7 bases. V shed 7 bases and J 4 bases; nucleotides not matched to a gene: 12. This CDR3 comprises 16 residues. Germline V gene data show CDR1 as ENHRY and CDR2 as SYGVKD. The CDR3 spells CAIKRQGGMGTGELFF. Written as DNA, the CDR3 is TGTGCCATCAAACGACAGGGTGGTATGGGCACCGGGGAGCTGTTTTTT.

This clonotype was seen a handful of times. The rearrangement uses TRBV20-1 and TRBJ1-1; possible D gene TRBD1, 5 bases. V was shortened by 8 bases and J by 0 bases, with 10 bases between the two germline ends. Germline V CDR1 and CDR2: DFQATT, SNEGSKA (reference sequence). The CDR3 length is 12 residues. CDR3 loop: CSPGVVNTEAFF. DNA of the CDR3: TGCAGTCCGGGGGTGGTGAACACTGAAGCTTTCTTT.

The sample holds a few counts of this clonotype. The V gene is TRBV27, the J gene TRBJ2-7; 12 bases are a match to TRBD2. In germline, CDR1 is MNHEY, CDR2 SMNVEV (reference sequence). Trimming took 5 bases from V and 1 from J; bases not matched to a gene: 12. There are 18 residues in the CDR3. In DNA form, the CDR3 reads TGTGCCAGCAGTCCCATACCTAGCGGGAGGGCCACGTCCTACGAGCAGTACTTC. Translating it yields CASSPIPSGRATSYEQYF.

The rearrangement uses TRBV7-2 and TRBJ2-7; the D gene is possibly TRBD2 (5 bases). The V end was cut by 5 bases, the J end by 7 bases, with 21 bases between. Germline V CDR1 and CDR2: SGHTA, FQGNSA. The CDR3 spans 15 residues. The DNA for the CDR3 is TGTGCCAGCAGCCCACCTGGTTCCTCGGGGTGGGAGCAGTACTTC. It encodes CASSPPGSSGWEQYF.

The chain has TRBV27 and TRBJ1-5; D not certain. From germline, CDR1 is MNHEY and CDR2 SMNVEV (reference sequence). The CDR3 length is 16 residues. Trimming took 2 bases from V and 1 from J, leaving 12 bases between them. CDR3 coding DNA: TGTGCCAGCAGTTTAGCTTGGAAGGGAAGCAATCAGCCCCAGCATTTT. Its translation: CASSLAWKGSNQPQHF.